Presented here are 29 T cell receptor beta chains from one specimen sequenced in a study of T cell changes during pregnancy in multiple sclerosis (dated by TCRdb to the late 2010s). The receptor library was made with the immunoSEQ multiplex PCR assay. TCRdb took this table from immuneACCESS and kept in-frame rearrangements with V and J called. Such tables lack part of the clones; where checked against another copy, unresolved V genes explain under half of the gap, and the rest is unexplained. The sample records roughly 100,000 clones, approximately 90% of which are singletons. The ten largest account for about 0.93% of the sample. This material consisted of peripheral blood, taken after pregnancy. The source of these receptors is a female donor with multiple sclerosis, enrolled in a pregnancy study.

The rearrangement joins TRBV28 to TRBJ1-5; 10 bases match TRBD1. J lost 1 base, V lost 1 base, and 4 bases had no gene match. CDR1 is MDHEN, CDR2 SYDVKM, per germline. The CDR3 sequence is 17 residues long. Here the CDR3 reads CASSLFGQGVSNQPQHF. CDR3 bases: TGTGCCAGCAGTTTATTCGGACAGGGGGTGAGCAATCAGCCCCAGCATTTT.

The CDR3 DNA sequence: TGTGCCAGCAGCCCCCAGAGAGCCCGAGGCACCGGGGAGCTGTTTTTT. It translates to CASSPQRARGTGELFF. This sequence joins TRBV13 and TRBJ2-2; D not resolved. This CDR3 contains 16 residues. Germline CDR1 is PRHDT and CDR2 is FYEKMQ (reference sequence). Trimming shortened V by 5 bases and J by 4 bases, and 17 bases separated the two germline ends.

The CDR3 spells CAWSVSRVTSGSSYNEQFF. The DNA of the CDR3 is TGTGCCTGGAGTGTTTCTCGTGTAACTAGCGGGAGTTCCTACAATGAGCAGTTCTTC. V usage is TRBV30 and J usage is TRBJ2-1, with 11 bases that match TRBD2. V was clipped by 0 bases and J by 1 base; unmatched bases: 11. Germline V gene data show CDR1 as GTSNPN and CDR2 as SVGIG (reference sequence). This CDR3 is 19 amino acids long.

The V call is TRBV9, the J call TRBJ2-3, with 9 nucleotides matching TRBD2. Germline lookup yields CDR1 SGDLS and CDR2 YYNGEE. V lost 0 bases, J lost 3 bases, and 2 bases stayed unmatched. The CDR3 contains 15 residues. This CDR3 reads CASSVEAGGTDTQYF. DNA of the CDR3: TGTGCCAGCAGCGTAGAGGCGGGGGGGACAGATACGCAGTATTTT.

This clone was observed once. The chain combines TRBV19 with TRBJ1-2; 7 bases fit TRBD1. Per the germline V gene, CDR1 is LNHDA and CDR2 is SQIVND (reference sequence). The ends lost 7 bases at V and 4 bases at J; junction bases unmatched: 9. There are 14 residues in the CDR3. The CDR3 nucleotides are TGTGCCAGTACCCCTGGCCCAGGGGGCTATGGCTACACCTTC. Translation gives CASTPGPGGYGYTF.

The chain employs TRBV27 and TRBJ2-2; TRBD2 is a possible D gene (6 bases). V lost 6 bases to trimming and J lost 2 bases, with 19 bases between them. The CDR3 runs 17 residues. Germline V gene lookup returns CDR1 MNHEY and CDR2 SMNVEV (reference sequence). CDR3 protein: CASSPWRVAANTGELFF. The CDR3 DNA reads TGTGCCAGCAGCCCCTGGAGGGTAGCCGCAAACACCGGGGAGCTGTTTTTT.

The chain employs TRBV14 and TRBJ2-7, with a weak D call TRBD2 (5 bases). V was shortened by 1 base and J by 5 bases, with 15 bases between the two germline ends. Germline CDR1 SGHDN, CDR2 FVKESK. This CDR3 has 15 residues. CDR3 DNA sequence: TGTGCCAGCAGCCAAGCCCCCGGGATTTGGAACGAGCAGTACTTC. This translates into CASSQAPGIWNEQYF.

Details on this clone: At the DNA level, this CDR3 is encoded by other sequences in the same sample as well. The CDR3 DNA follows: TGTGCCAGCAGCTTAGAAGGGGGAACTGAAGCTTTCTTT. This codes for CASSLEGGTEAFF. This chain joins TRBV11-3 and TRBJ1-1; D possibly corresponds to TRBD1 (6 bases). Germline lookup yields CDR1 SGHNT and CDR2 YENEEA. Trimming shortened V by 0 bases and J by 5 bases, and 7 bases separated the two germline ends. The CDR3 contains 13 residues. The variable domain in full, with the rest retrieved from reference TRBV11-3 and TRBJ1-1, is EAGVVQSPRYKIIEKKQPVAFWCNPISGHNTLYWYLQNLGQGPELLIRYENEEAVDDSQLPKDRFSAERLKGVDSTLKIQPAELGDSAVYLCASSLEGGTEAFFGQGTRLTVV.

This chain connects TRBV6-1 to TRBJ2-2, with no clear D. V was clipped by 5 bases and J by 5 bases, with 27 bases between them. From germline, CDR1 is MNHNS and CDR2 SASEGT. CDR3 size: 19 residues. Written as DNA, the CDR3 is TGTGCCAGCAGTAAAGAGCTACCGAGGCCCTCCCGCTATACCGGGGAGCTGTTTTTT. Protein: CASSKELPRPSRYTGELFF.

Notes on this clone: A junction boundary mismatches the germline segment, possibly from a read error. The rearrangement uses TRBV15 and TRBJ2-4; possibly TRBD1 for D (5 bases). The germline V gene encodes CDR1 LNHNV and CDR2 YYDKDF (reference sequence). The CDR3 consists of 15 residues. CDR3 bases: TGTGCCACCAGCGGAGACAGTCTTCCCAAAAACATTCAGTACTTC. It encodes CATSGDSLPKNIQYF. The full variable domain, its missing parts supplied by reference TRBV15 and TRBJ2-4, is DAMVIQNPRYQVTQFGKPVTLSCSQTLNHNVMYWYQQKSSQAPKLLFHYYDKDFNNEADTPDNFQSRRPNTSFCFLDIRSPGLGDTAMYLCATSGDSLPKNIQYFGAGTRLSVL.

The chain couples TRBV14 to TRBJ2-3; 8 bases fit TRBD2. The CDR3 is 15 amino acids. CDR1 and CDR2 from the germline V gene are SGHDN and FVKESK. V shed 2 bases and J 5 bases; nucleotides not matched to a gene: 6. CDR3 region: CASSQSGTRGDTQYF. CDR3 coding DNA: TGTGCCAGCAGCCAATCCGGGACTAGGGGAGATACGCAGTATTTT.

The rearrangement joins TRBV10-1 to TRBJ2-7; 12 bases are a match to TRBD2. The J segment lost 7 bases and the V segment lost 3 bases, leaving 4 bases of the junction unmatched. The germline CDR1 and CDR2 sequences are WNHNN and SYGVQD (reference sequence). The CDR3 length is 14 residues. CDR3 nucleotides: TGCGCCAGCAGTGAACTAGCGGGAGGAAAAGAGCAGTACTTC. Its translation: CASSELAGGKEQYF.

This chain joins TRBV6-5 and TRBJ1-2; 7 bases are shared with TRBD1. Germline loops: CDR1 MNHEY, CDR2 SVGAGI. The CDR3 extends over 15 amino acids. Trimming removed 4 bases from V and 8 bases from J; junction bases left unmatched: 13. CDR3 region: CASSSVQQGIGGYTF. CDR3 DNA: TGTGCCAGCAGTTCTGTCCAACAGGGGATTGGAGGCTACACCTTC.

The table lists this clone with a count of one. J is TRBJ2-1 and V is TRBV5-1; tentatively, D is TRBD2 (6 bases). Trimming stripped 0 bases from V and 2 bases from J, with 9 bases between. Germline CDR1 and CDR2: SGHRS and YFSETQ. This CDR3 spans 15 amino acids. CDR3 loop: CASSLDGGPYNEQFF. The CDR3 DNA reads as TGCGCCAGCAGCTTGGACGGGGGACCCTACAATGAGCAGTTCTTC.

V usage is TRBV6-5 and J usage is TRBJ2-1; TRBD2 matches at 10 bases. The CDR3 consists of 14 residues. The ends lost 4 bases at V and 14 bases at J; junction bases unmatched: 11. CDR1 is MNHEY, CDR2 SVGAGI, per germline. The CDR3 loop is CASSSMGPSGSKFF. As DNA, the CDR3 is TGTGCCAGCAGTTCCATGGGACCTAGCGGGAGTAAGTTCTTC.

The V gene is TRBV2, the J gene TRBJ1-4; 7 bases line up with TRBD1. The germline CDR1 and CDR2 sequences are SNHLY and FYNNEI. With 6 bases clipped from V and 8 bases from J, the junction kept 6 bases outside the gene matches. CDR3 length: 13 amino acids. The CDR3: CASRSGTDEKLFF. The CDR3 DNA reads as TGTGCCAGCAGATCCGGGACAGACGAAAAACTGTTTTTT.

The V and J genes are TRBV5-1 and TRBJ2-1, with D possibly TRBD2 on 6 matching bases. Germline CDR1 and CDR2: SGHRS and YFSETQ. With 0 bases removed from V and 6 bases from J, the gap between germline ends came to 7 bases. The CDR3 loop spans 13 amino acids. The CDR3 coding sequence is TGCGCCAGCAGCTTGGGACTAGTCAATGAGCAGTTCTTC. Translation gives CASSLGLVNEQFF.

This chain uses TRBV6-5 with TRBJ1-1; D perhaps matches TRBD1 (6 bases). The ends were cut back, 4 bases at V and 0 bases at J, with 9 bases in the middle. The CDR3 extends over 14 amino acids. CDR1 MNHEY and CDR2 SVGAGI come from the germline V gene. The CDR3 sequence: CASSSQGLNTEAFF. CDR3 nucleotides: TGTGCCAGCAGTTCACAGGGACTGAACACTGAAGCTTTCTTT.

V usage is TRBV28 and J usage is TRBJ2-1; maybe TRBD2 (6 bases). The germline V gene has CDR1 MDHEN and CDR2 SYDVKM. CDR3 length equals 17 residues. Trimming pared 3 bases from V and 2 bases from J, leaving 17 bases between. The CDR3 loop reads CASSFLWTTSPYNEQFF. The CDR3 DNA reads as TGTGCCAGCAGTTTTTTATGGACTACTTCCCCCTACAATGAGCAGTTCTTC.

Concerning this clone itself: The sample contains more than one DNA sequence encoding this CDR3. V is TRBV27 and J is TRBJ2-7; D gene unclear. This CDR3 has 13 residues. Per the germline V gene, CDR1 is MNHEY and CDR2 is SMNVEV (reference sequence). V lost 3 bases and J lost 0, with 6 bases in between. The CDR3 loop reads CASSFLSSYEQYF. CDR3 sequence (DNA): TGTGCCAGCAGTTTCCTCAGCTCCTACGAGCAGTACTTC.

CDR3 loop: CASSLGGQGEDTEAFF. The CDR3 DNA follows: TGCGCCAGCAGCTTGGGGGGACAGGGGGAGGACACTGAAGCTTTCTTT. This chain uses TRBV5-1 with TRBJ1-1; the match to TRBD1 covers 11 bases. Losses at the gene ends were 0 bases for V and 3 bases for J; bases not matched to a gene: 4. Germline lookup yields CDR1 SGHRS and CDR2 YFSETQ. The CDR3 consists of 16 residues.

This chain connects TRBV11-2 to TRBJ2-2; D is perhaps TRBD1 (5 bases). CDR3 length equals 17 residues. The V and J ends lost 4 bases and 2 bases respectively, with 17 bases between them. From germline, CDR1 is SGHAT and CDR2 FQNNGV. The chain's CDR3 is CASSYLLRGRNTGELFF. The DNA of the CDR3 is TGTGCCAGCAGCTACTTATTAAGGGGTAGAAACACCGGGGAGCTGTTTTTT.

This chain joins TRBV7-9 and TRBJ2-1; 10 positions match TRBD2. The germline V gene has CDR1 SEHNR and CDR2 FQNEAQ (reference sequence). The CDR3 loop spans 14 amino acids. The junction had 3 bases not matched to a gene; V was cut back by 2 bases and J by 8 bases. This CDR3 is CASSLSGRGYEQFF. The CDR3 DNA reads TGTGCCAGCAGCTTAAGCGGGAGGGGCTATGAGCAGTTCTTC.

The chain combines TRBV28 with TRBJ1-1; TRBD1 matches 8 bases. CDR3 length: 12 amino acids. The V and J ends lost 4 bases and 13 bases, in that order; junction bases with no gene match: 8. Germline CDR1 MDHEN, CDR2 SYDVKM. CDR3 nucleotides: TGTGCCAGCAGTTCCTTGACAGGGGTTGATTTCTTT. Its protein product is CASSSLTGVDFF.

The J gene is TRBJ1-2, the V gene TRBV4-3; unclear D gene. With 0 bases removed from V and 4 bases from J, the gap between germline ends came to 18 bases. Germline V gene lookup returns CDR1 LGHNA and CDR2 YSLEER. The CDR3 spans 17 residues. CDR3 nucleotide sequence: TGCGCCAGCAGCCAAGAAATCGCAAGGCAGGTGACCTATGGCTACACCTTC. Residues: CASSQEIARQVTYGYTF.

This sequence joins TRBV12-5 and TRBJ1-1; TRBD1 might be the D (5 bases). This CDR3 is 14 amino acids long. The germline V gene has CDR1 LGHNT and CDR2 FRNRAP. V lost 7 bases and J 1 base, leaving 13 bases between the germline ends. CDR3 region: CASAPGGSNTEAFF. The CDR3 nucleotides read TGTGCTAGTGCCCCCGGGGGGTCGAACACTGAAGCTTTCTTT.

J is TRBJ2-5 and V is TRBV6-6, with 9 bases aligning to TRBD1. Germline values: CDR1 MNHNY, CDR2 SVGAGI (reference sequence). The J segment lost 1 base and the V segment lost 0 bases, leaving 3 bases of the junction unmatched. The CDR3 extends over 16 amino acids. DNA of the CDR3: TGTGCCAGCAGTTACTCTGGGACAGGGTCCCAAGAGACCCAGTACTTC. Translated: CASSYSGTGSQETQYF.

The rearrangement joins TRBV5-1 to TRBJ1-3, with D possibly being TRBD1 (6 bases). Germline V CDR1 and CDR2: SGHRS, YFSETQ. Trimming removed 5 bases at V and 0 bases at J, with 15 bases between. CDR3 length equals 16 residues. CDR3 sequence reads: CASSRMDSDSGNTIYF. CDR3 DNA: TGCGCCAGCAGTCGAATGGACAGTGACTCTGGAAACACCATATATTTT.

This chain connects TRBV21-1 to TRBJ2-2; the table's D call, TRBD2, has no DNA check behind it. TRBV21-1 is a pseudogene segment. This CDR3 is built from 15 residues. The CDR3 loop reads CASQSGGANTGELFF. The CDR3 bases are TGTGCCAGCCAAAGCGGGGGCGCGAACACCGGGGAGCTGTTTTTT.